Below are 25 T cell receptor beta chains sequenced from a single sample in a study of blood T cells in healthy people across ages. Together with a sample-barcoded 5' primer, a J-beta primer mix was included in a second PCR lasting roughly 6 to 12 cycles. TCRdb processed the 5' RACE reads anew with MiXCR; each CDR3 protein has one entry. The data hold around 1.5 million distinct CDR3 sequences, with almost 35% observed a single time. Sequenced material: blood. Receptors originate from a woman in her 30s in good health.

This chain joins TRBV10-2 and TRBJ1-1, with 7 bases aligning to TRBD1. This CDR3 is 15 amino acids long. CDR1 and CDR2 (germline): WSHSY, SAAADI. The trim removed 1 base at V and 2 bases at J, leaving 4 bases unmatched. This CDR3 is CASSEFGTENTEAFF. The CDR3, as DNA: TGCGCCAGCAGTGAGTTTGGGACAGAAAACACTGAAGCTTTCTTT.

The J gene is TRBJ1-6, the V gene TRBV10-3; D is possibly TRBD1 (5 bases). V was cut by 2 bases and J by 5 bases, with 13 bases left in between. CDR3 length: 16 amino acids. Looked up from germline, CDR1 is ENHRY and CDR2 is SYGVKD. This CDR3 reads CAISETGHSNNSPLHF. CDR3 nucleotide sequence: TGTGCCATCAGTGAGACCGGACATAGTAATAATTCACCCCTCCACTTT.

The chain links TRBV15 to TRBJ1-1; D gene uncertain. CDR3 length equals 18 residues. V was pared by 0 bases and J by 4 bases, with 21 bases between. Germline V lookup: CDR1 LNHNV, CDR2 YYDKDF (reference sequence). CDR3 sequence reads: CATSRDGEKRTLGTEAFF. DNA for the CDR3: TGTGCCACCAGCAGAGATGGGGAGAAGAGGACGTTGGGCACTGAAGCTTTCTTT. Full variable domain (rest looked up from reference TRBV15 and TRBJ1-1): DAMVIQNPRYQVTQFGKPVTLSCSQTLNHNVMYWYQQKSSQAPKLLFHYYDKDFNNEADTPDNFQSRRPNTSFCFLDIRSPGLGDTAMYLCATSRDGEKRTLGTEAFFGQGTRLTVV.

This clonotype was counted a few times. The rearrangement links TRBV20-1 to TRBJ1-6; 7 bases align to TRBD1. CDR1 and CDR2 from the germline V gene are DFQATT and SNEGSKA (reference sequence). With 5 bases clipped from V and 10 bases from J, the junction kept 11 bases outside the gene matches. The CDR3 runs 14 residues. The CDR3 DNA sequence: TGCAGTGCTCCCACGACAGGGATGGGATCACCCCTCCACTTT. Amino acids: CSAPTTGMGSPLHF.

This clonotype was observed a few times. The V call is TRBV4-1, the J call TRBJ1-1, with no clear D. The CDR3 is made up of 14 amino acids. CDR1 is MGHRA and CDR2 is YSYEKL in the germline V gene. V was trimmed by 7 bases and J by 0 bases, leaving 12 bases between them. The CDR3 nucleotides read TGCGCCAGCACCCCCTTGACCATGAACACTGAAGCTTTCTTT. Translating it yields CASTPLTMNTEAFF.

A few counts support this clonotype. This chain joins TRBV9 and TRBJ1-2; TRBD1 aligns across 7 bases. The CDR3 consists of 16 residues. In germline, CDR1 is SGDLS, CDR2 YYNGEE. The junction had 8 bases not matched to a gene; V was cut back by 0 bases and J by 3 bases. CDR3 in amino acids: CASSVDRGGLHYGYTF. The CDR3 DNA follows: TGTGCCAGCAGCGTAGACAGGGGCGGCCTACACTATGGCTACACCTTC.

The rearrangement joins TRBV6-6 to TRBJ2-5, with 12 bases aligning to TRBD2. Per germline, CDR1 MNHNY and CDR2 SVGAGI (reference sequence). V lost 8 bases and J lost 5; bases outside the gene matches: 15. The CDR3 covers 17 residues. The CDR3 nucleotides read TGTGCCAGCCGGACAGCAGGACTAGCGGGGACAAGGGAGACCCAGTACTTC. As protein: CASRTAGLAGTRETQYF.

The chain combines TRBV20-1 with TRBJ2-1, with 10 positions matching TRBD2. This CDR3 spans 15 amino acids. CDR1 is DFQATT, CDR2 SNEGSKA, per germline (reference sequence). The V segment lost 3 bases and the J segment 5 bases; nucleotides outside the gene matches: 7. CDR3 amino acids: CSARTGTSVNNEQFF. CDR3 DNA: TGCAGTGCTAGGACCGGGACTAGCGTAAACAATGAGCAGTTCTTC.

This clonotype occurred a few times. The chain joins TRBV4-1 to TRBJ1-1, with D perhaps TRBD1 (6 bases). The CDR3 consists of 15 residues. The V gene's germline CDR1 is MGHRA and CDR2 YSYEKL. Trimming stripped 4 bases from V and 4 bases from J, with 16 bases between. In DNA, the CDR3 is TGCGCCAGCAGCCCCCTGGGAGGGGGTAGCACTGAAGCTTTCTTT. Its protein is CASSPLGGGSTEAFF.

This rearrangement joins TRBV6-1 to TRBJ2-7; D is unresolved. This CDR3 is built from 15 residues. Trimming removed 0 bases at V and 0 bases at J, with 9 bases between. Germline V CDR1 and CDR2: MNHNS, SASEGT. CDR3 in amino acids: CASSEAFDASYEQYF. CDR3 sequence (DNA): TGTGCCAGCAGTGAAGCGTTCGATGCCTCCTACGAGCAGTACTTC.

This rearrangement joins TRBV6-1 to TRBJ2-5; D remains unclear. Trimming took 0 bases from V and 9 from J, leaving 8 bases between them. Germline CDR1 and CDR2: MNHNS and SASEGT. The length of the CDR3 is 12 residues. CDR3 loop: CASSEAVSSQYF. The DNA for the CDR3 is TGTGCCAGCAGTGAAGCAGTGAGTTCCCAGTACTTC.

In this sample, this clonotype turned up a few times. The chain's CDR3 is CSARDRSGALGNEKLFF. The CDR3 nucleotides are TGCAGTGCTAGAGATCGGAGCGGGGCGCTGGGGAATGAAAAACTGTTTTTT. The chain combines TRBV20-1 with TRBJ1-4, with D maybe TRBD1 (5 bases). The CDR3 contains 17 residues. The germline V gene encodes CDR1 DFQATT and CDR2 SNEGSKA (reference sequence). The ends were cut back, 0 bases at V and 5 bases at J, with 19 bases in the middle.

This clonotype was seen a few times. CDR3 protein: CASSYGGTRDTQYF. CDR3 bases: TGTGCCAGCAGTTACGGGGGGACGCGGGATACGCAGTATTTT. The V call is TRBV6-2 or TRBV6-3, the J call TRBJ2-3; possibly TRBD2 for D (6 bases). V shed 2 bases and J shed 6 bases, with 12 bases lying between them. The CDR3 is 14 residues long. The germline CDR1 and CDR2 sequences are MNHEY and SVGEGT.

The rearrangement joins TRBV3-1 to TRBJ1-2, with a possible D match to TRBD1 (6 bases). Germline V gene sequence: CDR1 LGHDT, CDR2 YNNKEL (reference sequence). V lost 3 bases and J 7 bases, leaving 15 bases between the germline ends. This CDR3 contains 14 residues. CDR3 nucleotide sequence: TGTGCCAGCAGCCAGAAGAGGGGGGAGGTTGGCTACACCTTC. It codes for CASSQKRGEVGYTF.

The V and J genes are TRBV30 and TRBJ2-6; 8 bases align to TRBD2. Germline CDR1 GTSNPN, CDR2 SVGIG (reference sequence). With V trimmed by 4 bases and J by 0 bases, 2 bases remained unmatched. This CDR3 spans 15 amino acids. The CDR3 reads CAWTAGVSGANVLTF. The CDR3 nucleotides read TGTGCCTGGACAGCGGGGGTCTCTGGGGCCAACGTCCTGACTTTC.

The gene calls are TRBV28 and TRBJ1-4; 7 nucleotides agree with TRBD1. V was pared by 6 bases and J by 10 bases, with 14 bases of the junction left unmatched. The CDR3 is made up of 15 amino acids. In germline, CDR1 is MDHEN, CDR2 SYDVKM. The CDR3, as DNA: TGTGCCAGCAGGAAAAGACAGGGAGCCTTCTCAAAACTGTTTTTT. It encodes CASRKRQGAFSKLFF.

This clonotype showed up just a few times. CDR3 sequence reads: CASSVTGTGNAFF. The CDR3 nucleotides read TGTGCCAGCAGCGTTACCGGGACAGGGAACGCTTTCTTT. This chain uses TRBV7-3 with TRBJ1-1, with TRBD1 matching over 9 bases. The CDR3 is 13 amino acids. Germline CDR1 and CDR2: SGHTA and FQGTGA. V gave up 5 bases and J gave up 11 bases; unmatched junction bases: 9.

This rearrangement joins TRBV20-1 to TRBJ2-1; D unclear. The end of the DNA fits TRBJ2-7 better, so the J call may be wrong. Germline CDR1 reads DFQATT; CDR2 reads SNEGSKA (reference sequence). The CDR3 loop spans 15 amino acids. The chain's CDR3 is CSARDPLVSSNEQYF. For the CDR3, the DNA is TGCAGTGCTAGAGATCCCCTAGTCAGTTCCAATGAGCAGTACTTC.

The rearrangement links TRBV6-6 to TRBJ1-1; D might be TRBD1 (6 bases). Trimming stripped 9 bases from V and 3 bases from J, with 17 bases between. The germline CDR1 and CDR2 sequences are MNHNY and SVGAGI (reference sequence). This CDR3 is built from 14 residues. The CDR3 bases are TGTGCCAGTGAACAGACAGGACGCTACACTGAAGCTTTCTTT. Translated: CASEQTGRYTEAFF.

The V call is TRBV4-1, the J call TRBJ1-3; tentatively, D is TRBD1 (5 bases). Germline V gene data show CDR1 as MGHRA and CDR2 as YSYEKL. The CDR3 has 17 amino acids. The V end was cut by 3 bases, the J end by 0 bases, with 15 bases between. The CDR3 reads CASSQFRVLSSGNTIYF. The CDR3 region has the DNA TGCGCCAGCAGCCAGTTCAGGGTGCTGAGCTCTGGAAACACCATATATTTT.

V and J are TRBV12-3 or TRBV12-4 and TRBJ2-3; D is ambiguous. The CDR3 totals 15 residues. Deletions cut 1 base from V and 8 bases from J, with 16 bases between. The DNA for the CDR3 is TGTGCCAGCAGTTTAGGGGTTGCCGGACGGGCTACGCAGTATTTT. It yields the protein CASSLGVAGRATQYF.

The V and J genes are TRBV9 and TRBJ2-1; the D gene is possibly TRBD1 (5 bases). Germline assignment: CDR1 SGDLS and CDR2 YYNGEE. CDR3 size: 14 residues. Trimming took 1 base from V and 3 from J, leaving 8 bases between them. The CDR3: CASSVIGDYNEQFF. CDR3 nucleotide sequence: TGTGCCAGCAGCGTAATAGGGGACTACAATGAGCAGTTCTTC.

This clonotype turned up a few times. The chain combines TRBV12-3 or TRBV12-4 with TRBJ2-5; D possibly corresponds to TRBD2 (6 bases). The CDR3 is 15 amino acids. V lost 4 bases to trimming and J lost 5 bases, with 17 bases between them. The CDR3 nucleotides are TGTGCCAGCAGTTCCCCTATTGGGGCGGGGGAGACCCAGTACTTC. Residues: CASSSPIGAGETQYF.

V and J are TRBV18 and TRBJ1-5; D not certain. Germline V gene sequence: CDR1 KGHSH, CDR2 LQKENI. The CDR3 consists of 13 residues. Trimming took off 3 bases at V and 5 bases at J, with 8 bases between the two ends. CDR3 amino acids: CASSPAGDQPQHF. CDR3 nucleotide sequence: TGTGCCAGCTCACCGGCAGGTGATCAGCCCCAGCATTTT.

V and J are TRBV5-4 and TRBJ2-3, with TRBD2 as a possible D gene (6 bases). Germline V gene sequence: CDR1 SGHNT, CDR2 YYREEE (reference sequence). The CDR3 spans 16 residues. The V and J ends lost 1 base and 1 base respectively, with 13 bases between them. Here the CDR3 DNA reads TGTGCCAGCAGCTTGTGGATTGGCGGGGGCACAGATACGCAGTATTTT. It encodes CASSLWIGGGTDTQYF.